These 28 T cell receptor beta chains share one sample of origin, sequenced in a study of blood T cell repertoires in COVID-19. Profiled with immunoSEQ multiplex PCR; TCRdb holds only in-frame clones, not every one. Counted here are tens of thousands of clones, 82% occurring once; the ten biggest clones make up 13% to 15%. Specimen: peripheral blood. Receptors originate from a human donor with acute or convalescent COVID-19. The donor label of this sample is uncertain.

This rearrangement joins TRBV5-4 to TRBJ1-6; D may be TRBD1 (6 bases). Germline CDR1 is SGHNT and CDR2 is YYREEE (reference sequence). Deletions cut 4 bases from V and 3 bases from J, with 11 bases between. There are 15 residues in the CDR3. The CDR3 sequence is CASSPETGYNSPLHF. CDR3 in DNA: TGTGCCAGCAGCCCGGAGACAGGCTATAATTCACCCCTCCACTTT.

The genes are TRBV7-2 and TRBJ2-2; 14 bases are a match to TRBD2. Germline CDR1 reads SGHTA; CDR2 reads FQGNSA. The junction had 7 bases not matched to a gene; V was cut back by 4 bases and J by 6 bases. The CDR3 consists of 17 residues. CDR3 sequence reads: CASSWGLAGVEAGELFF. DNA of the CDR3: TGTGCCAGCAGCTGGGGACTAGCGGGAGTCGAGGCCGGGGAGCTGTTTTTT. Full variable domain (remainder filled in from reference TRBV7-2 and TRBJ2-2): GAGVSQSPSNKVTEKGKDVELRCDPISGHTALYWYRQSLGQGLEFLIYFQGNSAPDKSGLPSDRFSAERTGGSVSTLTIQRTQQEDSAVYLCASSWGLAGVEAGELFFGEGSRLTVL.

As DNA, the CDR3 is TGCGCCAGCAAGATAGACACCTCCTATAATTCACCCCTCCACTTT. It is translated as CASKIDTSYNSPLHF. V and J are TRBV10-2 and TRBJ1-6; D is uncertain. Germline CDR1 reads WSHSY; CDR2 reads SAAADI. CDR3 length: 15 residues. V lost 7 bases and J 0 bases, leaving 10 bases between the germline ends.

The rearrangement links TRBV7-2 to TRBJ1-2; maybe TRBD1 (5 bases). The CDR3 sequence is 16 residues long. Trimming took off 4 bases at V and 5 bases at J, with 20 bases between the two ends. Germline CDR1 reads SGHTA; CDR2 reads FQGNSA. The CDR3 sequence: CASSSPEKTGLYGYTF. CDR3 DNA sequence: TGTGCCAGCAGCTCGCCCGAAAAAACAGGCCTGTATGGCTACACCTTC.

CDR3 in DNA: TGTGCCAGCAGCTCCCCGCAGGGTTTCTACAATGAGCAGTTCTTC. This encodes CASSSPQGFYNEQFF. The rearrangement joins TRBV13 to TRBJ2-1; perhaps TRBD1 as D (5 bases). V was clipped by 4 bases and J by 3 bases, with 13 bases between them. Germline V gene data show CDR1 as PRHDT and CDR2 as FYEKMQ (reference sequence). There are 15 residues in the CDR3.

V is TRBV5-4 and J is TRBJ2-3; possible D gene TRBD2, 5 bases. Looked up from germline, CDR1 is SGHNT and CDR2 is YYREEE (reference sequence). V lost 3 bases and J lost 1, with 18 bases in between. CDR3 length equals 17 residues. The CDR3 nucleotides are TGTGCCAGCAGCTGGACGGGCGGTTCACTAGGCACAGATACGCAGTATTTT. Amino acids: CASSWTGGSLGTDTQYF.

This clone has only a few counts. The genes are TRBV30 and TRBJ1-1; TRBD1 matches 7 bases. Looked up from germline, CDR1 is GTSNPN and CDR2 is SVGIG (reference sequence). The CDR3 is 12 amino acids. J gave up 9 bases and V 4 bases, and 8 bases lay outside the gene matches. CDR3 protein: CAWINPGQQAFF. The CDR3 coding sequence is TGTGCCTGGATAAATCCGGGACAGCAAGCTTTCTTT.

The V gene is TRBV2, the J gene TRBJ2-1, with 10 bases that match TRBD2. CDR3 length equals 16 residues. CDR1 is SNHLY and CDR2 is FYNNEI in the germline V gene. With V trimmed by 2 bases and J by 3 bases, 4 bases remained unmatched. Here the CDR3 DNA reads TGTGCCAGCAGTGAAAGGGGACTAGCGCTCTACAATGAGCAGTTCTTC. Translating it yields CASSERGLALYNEQFF.

This chain joins TRBV6-5 and TRBJ1-2; a weak D match, TRBD1 (5 bases). The CDR3 extends over 15 amino acids. The germline V gene has CDR1 MNHEY and CDR2 SVGAGI. V lost 4 bases to trimming and J lost 7 bases, with 19 bases between them. The CDR3 DNA is TGTGCCAGCAGTTTCGTTCCCTGGGGACTGTCTGGCTACACCTTC. It codes for CASSFVPWGLSGYTF.

There are a few counts of this clone. The V and J genes are TRBV7-9 and TRBJ2-3, with TRBD1 matching 7 bases. Trimming took 5 bases from V and 4 from J; bases not matched to a gene: 6. This CDR3 has 14 amino acids. Germline loops: CDR1 SEHNR, CDR2 FQNEAQ (reference sequence). CDR3 coding DNA: TGTGCCAGCAGCCCAGACAGGGTGGCAGATACGCAGTATTTT. Translated: CASSPDRVADTQYF.

This chain links TRBV28 with TRBJ1-2; tentative D call: TRBD1 (5 bases). V was cut by 8 bases and J by 7 bases, with 20 bases left in between. The CDR3 runs 14 residues. CDR1 is MDHEN and CDR2 is SYDVKM in the germline V gene. The DNA for the CDR3 is TGTGCCAGCCTAGAGGACACGGGGACTTCTGGCTACACCTTC. This codes for CASLEDTGTSGYTF.

The chain couples TRBV18 to TRBJ1-1; 8 bases line up with TRBD1. CDR1 and CDR2 (germline): KGHSH, LQKENI. The CDR3 sequence is 16 residues long. With V trimmed by 1 base and J by 0 bases, 4 bases remained unmatched. The CDR3: CASSPQEQGVNTEAFF. The CDR3 bases are TGTGCCAGCTCACCACAGGAACAGGGGGTGAACACTGAAGCTTTCTTT.

The rearrangement uses TRBV24-1 and TRBJ2-2, with TRBD2 matching over 14 bases. J was trimmed by 4 bases and V by 3 bases; bases with no gene match: 6. The CDR3 is 18 residues long. Germline values: CDR1 KGHDR, CDR2 SFDVKD. DNA for the CDR3: TGTGCCACCAGTGATCGGGGACTAGCGGGAGTACTCACCGGGGAGCTGTTTTTT. Its protein is CATSDRGLAGVLTGELFF.

This clone has only a few counts. J is TRBJ2-7 and V is TRBV2; TRBD1 agrees at 7 bases. The length of the CDR3 is 14 residues. The germline gives CDR1 SNHLY, CDR2 FYNNEI. The V segment lost 8 bases and the J segment 2 bases; nucleotides outside the gene matches: 9. The CDR3 here is CASRGQWNTYEQYF. CDR3 DNA: TGTGCCAGCCGGGGACAGTGGAATACCTACGAGCAGTACTTC.

V usage is TRBV19 and J usage is TRBJ1-6, with 7 positions matching TRBD1. V was clipped by 6 bases and J by 10 bases; unmatched bases: 6. CDR3 length equals 13 residues. CDR1 is LNHDA and CDR2 is SQIVND in the germline V gene (reference sequence). The CDR3 nucleotides are TGTGCCAGTAGGACAGGGCTTAGCTCACCCCTCCACTTT. It specifies CASRTGLSSPLHF.

The chain uses TRBV10-3 and TRBJ1-2, with TRBD1 as a possible D gene (5 bases). The V end lost 1 base, the J end lost 8 bases, and 14 bases lay between the germline ends. In germline, CDR1 is ENHRY, CDR2 SYGVKD. This CDR3 has 14 residues. CDR3 protein: CAISEWKGKRGYTF. The CDR3 DNA reads TGTGCCATCAGTGAGTGGAAGGGGAAGAGGGGCTACACCTTC.

The chain is built from TRBV27 and TRBJ1-2; D unresolved. With 0 bases removed from V and 8 bases from J, the gap between germline ends came to 19 bases. CDR1 and CDR2 (germline): MNHEY, SMNVEV (reference sequence). CDR3 length: 16 amino acids. The CDR3 protein is CASSLSDPRGSWGYTF. The CDR3 coding sequence is TGTGCCAGCAGTTTATCGGATCCGCGAGGGTCCTGGGGCTACACCTTC.

The chain links TRBV6-5 to TRBJ1-1; TRBD1 aligns across 7 bases. Per germline, CDR1 MNHEY and CDR2 SVGAGI. V shed 7 bases, J shed 4 bases, and the junction held 9 bases outside the gene matches. The CDR3 extends over 14 amino acids. CDR3 region: CASTQARGSTEAFF. CDR3 coding DNA: TGTGCCAGCACCCAGGCCAGGGGGAGCACTGAAGCTTTCTTT.

This sequence joins TRBV27 and TRBJ1-5; D ambiguous. The CDR3 length is 14 residues. Germline-derived CDR1 and CDR2 are MNHEY and SMNVEV (reference sequence). The germline V and J ends were trimmed by 5 bases and 3 bases, with 11 bases remaining between them. CDR3 nucleotide sequence: TGTGCCAGCAGTATGGGGAGTCTCAATCAGCCCCAGCATTTT. It yields the protein CASSMGSLNQPQHF.

The V and J genes are TRBV30 and TRBJ1-4, with TRBD1 matching over 7 bases. This CDR3 contains 13 residues. Germline V gene sequence: CDR1 GTSNPN, CDR2 SVGIG (reference sequence). The V segment lost 3 bases and the J segment 2 bases; nucleotides outside the gene matches: 0. This chain's CDR3 is CAWSRGTNEKLFF. The CDR3 DNA sequence: TGTGCCTGGAGCAGGGGGACTAATGAAAAACTGTTTTTT.

The gene calls are TRBV30 and TRBJ1-1; 11 bases are a match to TRBD1. CDR1 and CDR2 from the germline V gene are GTSNPN and SVGIG (reference sequence). The junction had 10 bases not matched to a gene; V was cut back by 2 bases and J by 5 bases. This CDR3 contains 16 residues. The CDR3 nucleotides are TGTGCCTGGAGTCCAATCTTGCGGGACAGGGGGACTGAAGCTTTCTTT. Its protein product is CAWSPILRDRGTEAFF.

The chain joins TRBV4-2 to TRBJ2-1; D possibly corresponds to TRBD2 (6 bases). The CDR3 loop spans 15 amino acids. The germline V gene has CDR1 LGHNA and CDR2 YNFKEQ. V lost 5 bases to trimming and J lost 0 bases, with 11 bases between them. This chain's CDR3 is CASSEGGSSYNEQFF. CDR3 DNA sequence: TGTGCCAGCAGCGAGGGAGGAAGCTCCTACAATGAGCAGTTCTTC.

This sequence joins TRBV6-1 and TRBJ1-2, with 8 bases identical to TRBD1. The CDR3 contains 15 residues. V trimming: 2 bases; J trimming: 4 bases; junction bases outside the gene matches: 6. Germline V lookup: CDR1 MNHNS, CDR2 SASEGT. The CDR3 reads CASSELNRGGYGYTF. CDR3 DNA: TGTGCCAGCAGTGAACTAAACAGGGGGGGCTATGGCTACACCTTC.

As regards this clone: Other DNA sequences of this sample code for an identical CDR3. The chain has TRBV29-1 and TRBJ1-3; 7 bases fit TRBD1. J was trimmed by 1 base and V by 6 bases; bases with no gene match: 6. This CDR3 has 14 residues. Germline-derived CDR1 and CDR2 are SQVTM and ANQGSEA. The CDR3 protein is CSVRDSLSGNTIYF. Here the CDR3 DNA reads TGCAGCGTACGGGACAGCCTGTCTGGAAACACCATATATTTT.

The chain has TRBV28 and TRBJ2-7, with TRBD2 matching over 9 bases. Trimming removed 1 base from V and 6 bases from J; junction bases left unmatched: 7. This CDR3 region has 15 residues. The germline gives CDR1 MDHEN, CDR2 SYDVKM. The CDR3 nucleotides are TGTGCCAGCAGTTTATTTATAGCGGGGGAGGGCGAGCAGTACTTC. Encoded protein: CASSLFIAGEGEQYF.

The chain joins TRBV3-1 (or the pseudogene TRBV3-2) to TRBJ2-1; 8 nucleotides match TRBD1. The CDR3 consists of 12 residues. Germline V CDR1 and CDR2: LGHDT, YNNKEL (reference sequence). Trimming at V came to 4 bases and at J to 10 bases, leaving 3 bases not matched to a gene. CDR3 coding DNA: TGTGCCAGCAGCCGGACAGGGAGAGAGCAGTTCTTC. Amino acids: CASSRTGREQFF.

The table lists this clone with a few counts. This chain uses TRBV7-7 with TRBJ2-5; D possibly corresponds to TRBD2 (6 bases). The CDR3 contains 15 residues. Germline CDR1 SSHAT, CDR2 FNYEAQ (reference sequence). Trimming stripped 1 base from V and 0 bases from J, with 9 bases between. As DNA, the CDR3 is TGTGCCAGCAGCTTAGGCGGGACGGACCAAGAGACCCAGTACTTC. This sequence encodes CASSLGGTDQETQYF.

The chain combines TRBV5-1 with TRBJ2-5; 8 positions agree with TRBD1. V lost 4 bases and J lost 3; bases outside the gene matches: 5. The CDR3 totals 14 residues. CDR1 and CDR2 from the germline V gene are SGHRS and YFSETQ. The CDR3 DNA is TGCGCCAGCAGCCAAGGACAGGGAAAAGAGACCCAGTACTTC. It codes for CASSQGQGKETQYF.